Given below is one T cell receptor (beta chain) in context. Its ends do not fully match the called genes, so a read error is possible. This CDR3 is 11 amino acids long. CDR1 and CDR2 (germline): MDHEN, SYDVKM. The sorted Tregs were CD4+CD25+CD127-/low cells. Each CDR3 protein is one row after TCRdb ran MiXCR on the 5' RACE reads. The table records over 40,000 distinct CDR3 sequences, roughly a fifth of them present only once. The clonotype comes from a female donor with breast cancer. The rearrangement links TRBV28 to TRBJ1-5; no firm D call. Sequencing input: Tregs sorted from a lymph node. CDR3 region: CASYSNQLQHF. The CDR3, as DNA: TGTGCCAGCTACAGCAATCAGCTCCAGCATTTT.